A single sample gave rise to the 4 T cell receptor beta chains below, sequenced in a study of T cell repertoires in cytomegalovirus infection. MiXCR, run by TCRdb on the reads, gives a single entry per CDR3 protein. Found here are approximately 490,000 distinct CDR3 sequences, approximately 11% of them singletons; the top ten hold 10% to 13%. The sample comprised PBMCs. These receptors originate from a human donor in good health (CMV status not recorded). Some clones in this sample may be carry-over from other donors' samples.

This clonotype was seen at least ten times. The V gene is TRBV6-2 or TRBV6-3, the J gene TRBJ1-3; TRBD1 might be the D (5 bases). Trimming removed 3 bases from V and 1 base from J, with 7 bases in between. Germline CDR1 reads MNHEY; CDR2 reads SVGEGT. The CDR3 runs to 14 residues. The CDR3 nucleotides read TGTGCCAGCAGTTATCAGGGTTCTGGAAACACCATATATTTT. Amino acid sequence: CASSYQGSGNTIYF.

This clonotype was observed many times. The chain carries TRBV7-3 and TRBJ1-1; no firm D call. The CDR3 extends over 14 amino acids. CDR1 SGHTA and CDR2 FQGTGA come from the germline V gene. Trimming removed 6 bases from V and 1 base from J, with 12 bases in between. The DNA of the CDR3 is TGTGCCAGCAGGACGTCGGTGGGGAACACTGAAGCTTTCTTT. It yields the protein CASRTSVGNTEAFF.

As regards this clonotype: A single base separates this from a much larger clone, so it may be a read error. The rearrangement uses TRBV20-1 and TRBJ1-2; D is unresolved. Trimming cost V 6 bases and J 4 bases, with 15 bases left between them. This CDR3 comprises 13 residues. The germline V gene encodes CDR1 DFQATT and CDR2 SNEGSKA (reference sequence). CDR3 region: CSAPLTESYGYTF. The CDR3 DNA is TGCAGTGCGCCCCTGACGGAGAGCTATGGCTACACCTTC.

This clonotype showed up many times. The rearrangement uses TRBV28 and TRBJ1-6; unclear D gene. V was pared by 11 bases and J by 6 bases, with 26 bases between. The CDR3 loop spans 17 amino acids. Germline CDR1 is MDHEN and CDR2 is SYDVKM. CDR3 protein: CAGSSWGISSLNSPLHF. CDR3 in DNA: TGTGCCGGTTCAAGCTGGGGTATTTCATCCCTTAATTCACCCCTCCACTTT.